This T cell receptor (beta chain) was identified during a study of T-cell reconstitution after alpha-beta-depleted transplantation in children. The study, taken as a whole, reports: As was reported, about two months after transplant, alpha-beta T cells came from several hundred expanded graft clones. Hyperexpanded clones declined; after one year, newly produced T cells mostly supplied diversity.

Unique molecular identifiers were incorporated during preparation of the TCRbeta library. TCRdb reprocessed the PCR reads with MiXCR, giving one entry per CDR3 protein. The sample lists some 550,000 distinct CDR3 sequences, approximately 22% occurring once. About this clonotype itself: Its antigen is undetermined.

The input for sequencing was PBMCs, mostly from graft donor cells, taken 360 days after TCRalphabeta/CD19-depleted stem cell transplant. The sequence came from a boy younger than two who had a stem cell transplant for acute myeloid leukemia, so the T cells may come from the graft donor.

The CDR3 DNA follows: TGCAGTGCTAGAAGGGGCGGAACGAACACTGAAGCTTTCTTT. Translation gives CSARRGGTNTEAFF. The gene calls are TRBV20-1 and TRBJ1-1; D is possibly TRBD1 (5 bases). From germline, CDR1 is DFQATT and CDR2 SNEGSKA (reference sequence). The CDR3 is made up of 14 amino acids. Trimming pared 2 bases from V and 1 base from J, leaving 11 bases between.